The clone carrying this TCR beta chain turned up a few times. Its antigen is still unknown. The use of a sample-barcoded 5' primer and a J-beta primer mix characterized a second PCR of about 7 to 12 cycles. MiXCR, applied by TCRdb to the 5' RACE reads, yields one record per CDR3 protein. The repertoire holds about 1.4 million distinct CDR3 sequences, with approximately 59% as singletons. Around 10 milliliters of peripheral blood were drawn from each donor. This sample was taken from a study of blood T cells in healthy people across ages. Study-level findings and limits: With naive T cell percentage, TCR beta diversity showed a strong correlation. There were more naive CD4+ cells and higher diversity in long-lived donors than in aged donors.

This CDR3 has 13 residues. Trimming left V 5 bases short and J 2 bases short, with 10 bases between. Germline-derived CDR1 and CDR2 are SGHTA and FQGNSA. The sequencing input was blood. The chain carries TRBV7-2 and TRBJ2-7; D uncertain. The receptor comes from a young man in good health. The CDR3 bases are TGTGCCAGCAGCGTAAGACGGACCTACGAGCAGTACTTC. As protein: CASSVRRTYEQYF.